One TCR beta chain is described in this entry. PCR employed 60 Vbeta and 13 Jbeta primers. The repertoire was sequenced with immunoSEQ multiplex PCR; TCRdb's copy has only in-frame clones and lacks some. The table shows around 97,000 clones, with around 67% occurring only once. This entry is derived from a study of cytomegalovirus exposure and HLA in healthy donors. Germline V gene sequence: CDR1 KGHSH, CDR2 LQKENI. CDR3 length: 17 amino acids. The V end lost 3 bases, the J end lost 2 bases, and 17 bases lay between the germline ends. The sample consisted of PBMCs. This sequence originates from a woman aged 45-65 years in good health and CMV-seronegative. This chain joins TRBV18 and TRBJ1-5, with D perhaps TRBD1 (5 bases). CDR3 residues: CASSPDKAPYGNQPQHF. In DNA form, the CDR3 reads TGTGCCAGCTCACCGGACAAAGCCCCCTATGGCAATCAGCCCCAGCATTTT.